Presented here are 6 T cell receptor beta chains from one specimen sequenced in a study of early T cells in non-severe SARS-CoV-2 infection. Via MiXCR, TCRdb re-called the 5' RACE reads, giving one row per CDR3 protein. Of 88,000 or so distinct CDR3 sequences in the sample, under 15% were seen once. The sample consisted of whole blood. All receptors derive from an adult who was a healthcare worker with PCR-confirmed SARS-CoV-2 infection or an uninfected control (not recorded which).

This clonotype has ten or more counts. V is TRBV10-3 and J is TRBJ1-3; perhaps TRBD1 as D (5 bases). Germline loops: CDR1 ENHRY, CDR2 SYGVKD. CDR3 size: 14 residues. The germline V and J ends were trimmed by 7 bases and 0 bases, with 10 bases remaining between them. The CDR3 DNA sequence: TGTGCCATCACCGACAGAAGCTCTGGAAACACCATATATTTT. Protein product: CAITDRSSGNTIYF.

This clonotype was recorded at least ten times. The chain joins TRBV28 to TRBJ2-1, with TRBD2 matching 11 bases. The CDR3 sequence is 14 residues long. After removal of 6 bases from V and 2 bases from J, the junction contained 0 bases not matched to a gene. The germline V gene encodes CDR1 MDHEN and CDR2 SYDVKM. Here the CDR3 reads CASRGLAAYNEQFF. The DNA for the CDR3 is TGTGCCAGCAGGGGACTAGCGGCCTACAATGAGCAGTTCTTC.

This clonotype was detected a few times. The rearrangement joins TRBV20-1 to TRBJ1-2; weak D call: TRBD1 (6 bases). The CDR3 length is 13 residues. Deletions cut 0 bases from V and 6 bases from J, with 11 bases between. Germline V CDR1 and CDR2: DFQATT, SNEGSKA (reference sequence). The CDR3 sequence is CSARDWWTDGYTF. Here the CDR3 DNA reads TGCAGTGCTAGAGACTGGTGGACAGATGGCTACACCTTC.

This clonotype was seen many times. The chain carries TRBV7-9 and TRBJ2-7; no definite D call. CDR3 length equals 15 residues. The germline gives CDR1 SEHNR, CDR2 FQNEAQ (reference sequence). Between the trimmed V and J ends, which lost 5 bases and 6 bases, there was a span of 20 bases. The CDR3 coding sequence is TGTGCCAGCAGCGATCGGTACGGACGCGAATCCGAGCAGTACTTC. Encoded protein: CASSDRYGRESEQYF.

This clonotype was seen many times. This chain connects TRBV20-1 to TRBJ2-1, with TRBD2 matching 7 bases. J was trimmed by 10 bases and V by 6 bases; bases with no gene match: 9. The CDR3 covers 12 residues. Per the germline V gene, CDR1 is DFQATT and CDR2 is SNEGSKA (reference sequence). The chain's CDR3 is CSAVGHGREQFF. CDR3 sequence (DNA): TGCAGTGCCGTAGGACACGGGAGGGAGCAGTTCTTC.

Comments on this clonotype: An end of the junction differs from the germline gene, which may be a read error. Here the CDR3 DNA reads TGTGTCAGCAGAGGGGCTAGCGGGGCTGGGTCACAAGAGACCCAGTACTTC. This gives the protein CVSRGASGAGSQETQYF. This chain connects TRBV6-6 to TRBJ2-5, with 9 bases aligning to TRBD2. The CDR3 has 17 residues. CDR1 and CDR2 from the germline V gene are MNHNY and SVGAGI (reference sequence).